Sequencing of this TCR beta chain was carried out in a study of shared clonotypes between healthy human individuals. Assay: immunoSEQ multiplex PCR; the TCRdb copy retains only in-frame clones and omits some. Of millions of clones detected, roughly 95% appear once; the ten largest clones hold 0.13%. Notes on this clone: Other DNA sequences in the sample encode the same CDR3.

CDR1 KGHSH and CDR2 LQKENI come from the germline V gene. The CDR3 has 14 residues. Trimming took 3 bases from V and 3 from J, leaving 11 bases between them. V usage is TRBV18 and J usage is TRBJ1-1; perhaps TRBD1 as D (6 bases). The sequencing sample was made of naive CD4+ T cells sorted from blood. Subset reported: CD45RA+ positively selected. This TCR was sampled from a man aged 18 to 29 in good health. The CDR3, as DNA: TGTGCCAGCTCACCTGCTCCAGGGGACACTGAAGCTTTCTTT. Protein: CASSPAPGDTEAFF.